These T cell receptor beta chains were read from a single sample in a study of T cell responses to AZD1222 COVID-19 vaccine. Sequencing was performed with immunoSEQ multiplex PCR; in TCRdb, only in-frame clones are kept and a portion is missing. Of about 120,000 clones listed, 75% to 90% were seen once; the top ten hold more than 2.5%. The specimen was peripheral blood, collected on day 0 of AZD1222 vaccination. Receptor source: an adult in good health. CDR3s include the opening cysteine and the closing phenylalanine or tryptophan. Each record gives: CDR3 protein, CDR3 DNA, J gene, D gene, V gene, clone size. D genes are given only for firm matches. Part of the rows lack a size; the others show once, few, many or a class for expanded clones.

CDR3 protein: CASSEGWTSLGYEQYF
CDR3 DNA: TGTGCCAGCAGTGAAGGGTGGACTAGCCTAGGATACGAGCAGTACTTC
J gene: TRBJ2-7
D gene: TRBD2
V gene: TRBV6-1
clone size: .

CDR3 protein: CASSYGSSVSTDTQYF
CDR3 DNA: TGTGCCAGCAGTTATGGCTCCTCGGTTAGCACAGATACGCAGTATTTT
J gene: TRBJ2-3
D gene: .
V gene: TRBV28
clone size: .

CDR3 protein: CASTGGGGYGNTIYF
CDR3 DNA: TGTGCCAGCACTGGAGGGGGGGGCTATGGAAACACCATATATTTT
J gene: TRBJ1-3
D gene: .
V gene: TRBV2
clone size: .

CDR3 protein: CATQQGAHPEPQHF
CDR3 DNA: TGTGCCACCCAACAGGGGGCTCATCCCGAGCCCCAGCATTTT
J gene: TRBJ1-5
D gene: TRBD1
V gene: TRBV7-9
clone size: .

CDR3 protein: CASSVEVRARDGYTF
CDR3 DNA: TGTGCCAGCAGCGTAGAGGTCAGGGCGAGAGATGGCTACACCTTC
J gene: TRBJ1-2
D gene: .
V gene: TRBV9
clone size: .

CDR3 protein: CASSSTTNYGYTF
CDR3 DNA: TGTGCCAGCAGTTCGACGACTAACTATGGCTACACCTTC
J gene: TRBJ1-2
D gene: .
V gene: TRBV28
clone size: .

CDR3 protein: CASSYTPNTGELFF
CDR3 DNA: TGTGCCAGCAGTTATACTCCGAACACCGGGGAGCTGTTTTTT
J gene: TRBJ2-2
D gene: .
V gene: TRBV6-2/TRBV6-3
clone size: .

CDR3 protein: CASSKGRLAGSYEQYF
CDR3 DNA: TGTGCCAGTAGTAAAGGGCGGCTAGCGGGCTCCTACGAGCAGTACTTC
J gene: TRBJ2-7
D gene: TRBD2
V gene: TRBV19
clone size: .

CDR3 protein: CASTPGAYPRGSADTQYF
CDR3 DNA: TGTGCCAGCACCCCGGGGGCCTACCCGAGAGGGTCAGCAGATACGCAGTATTTT
J gene: TRBJ2-3
D gene: .
V gene: TRBV7-9
clone size: .

CDR3 protein: CASSQREIDEQYF
CDR3 DNA: TGTGCCAGCAGCCAGCGGGAGATCGACGAGCAGTACTTC
J gene: TRBJ2-7
D gene: TRBD2
V gene: TRBV4-2
clone size: medium-sized

CDR3 protein: CASSLTPANSPLHF
CDR3 DNA: TGTGCCAGCAGCTTGACGCCGGCCAATTCACCCCTCCACTTT
J gene: TRBJ1-6
D gene: .
V gene: TRBV7-2
clone size: .

CDR3 protein: CASSEKVALSRNEQFF
CDR3 DNA: TGTGCCAGCAGTGAAAAGGTGGCATTGAGTCGCAATGAGCAGTTCTTC
J gene: TRBJ2-1
D gene: .
V gene: TRBV2
clone size: .

CDR3 protein: CASRGRRAEIHGYTF
CDR3 DNA: TGTGCCAGCAGAGGCAGGAGGGCGGAAATCCATGGCTACACCTTC
J gene: TRBJ1-2
D gene: .
V gene: TRBV6-5
clone size: .

CDR3 protein: CASSEARSNYGYTF
CDR3 DNA: TGTGCCAGCAGTGAAGCGAGGAGTAACTATGGCTACACCTTC
J gene: TRBJ1-2
D gene: .
V gene: TRBV6-1
clone size: .

CDR3 protein: CASTHVAGGAIGEQFF
CDR3 DNA: TGTGCCAGCACCCATGTAGCGGGGGGGGCGATTGGAGAGCAGTTCTTC
J gene: TRBJ2-1
D gene: TRBD2
V gene: TRBV6-6
clone size: .

CDR3 protein: CASSDKTGGGDGYTF
CDR3 DNA: TGTGCCAGCAGCGATAAAACAGGGGGCGGAGATGGCTACACCTTC
J gene: TRBJ1-2
D gene: TRBD1
V gene: TRBV7-9
clone size: few

CDR3 protein: CASRDRGHSYEQYF
CDR3 DNA: TGTGCCAGCAGGGACAGGGGGCACTCCTACGAGCAGTACTTC
J gene: TRBJ2-7
D gene: TRBD1
V gene: TRBV6-5
clone size: .

CDR3 protein: CASSISTGSREKLFF
CDR3 DNA: TGTGCCAGTAGTATCTCGACAGGGTCCCGCGAAAAACTGTTTTTT
J gene: TRBJ1-4
D gene: TRBD1
V gene: TRBV19
clone size: few

CDR3 protein: CASSQAGAYNEQFF
CDR3 DNA: TGCGCCAGCAGCCAGGCGGGAGCCTACAATGAGCAGTTCTTC
J gene: TRBJ2-1
D gene: TRBD2
V gene: TRBV4-1
clone size: .

CDR3 protein: CASNDAGEQFF
CDR3 DNA: TGTGCCAGCAACGACGCCGGGGAGCAGTTCTTC
J gene: TRBJ2-1
D gene: .
V gene: TRBV6-5
clone size: .

CDR3 protein: CATSRPPDHPGVF
CDR3 DNA: TGTGCCACCAGCAGACCGCCCGACCACCCGGGGGTCTTC
J gene: TRBJ2-1
D gene: .
V gene: TRBV15
clone size: .

CDR3 protein: CASSFLGQNYGYTF
CDR3 DNA: TGTGCCAGCAGTTTCCTCGGGCAGAACTATGGCTACACCTTC
J gene: TRBJ1-2
D gene: .
V gene: TRBV28
clone size: .

CDR3 protein: CASSAGWPSNTEAFF
CDR3 DNA: TGTGCCAGCAGTGCAGGATGGCCGTCGAACACTGAAGCTTTCTTT
J gene: TRBJ1-1
D gene: .
V gene: TRBV2
clone size: .

CDR3 protein: CASKSGDNQPQHF
CDR3 DNA: TGCGCCAGCAAGTCTGGGGACAATCAGCCCCAGCATTTT
J gene: TRBJ1-5
D gene: .
V gene: TRBV5-1
clone size: .

CDR3 protein: CASSLRPSPLSAQYF
CDR3 DNA: TGTGCCAGCAGCTTGCGCCCTAGCCCTCTCAGTGCGCAGTATTTT
J gene: TRBJ2-3
D gene: .
V gene: TRBV7-3
clone size: .

CDR3 protein: CASTNGGFEEQFF
CDR3 DNA: TGTGCCAGCACCAACGGGGGGTTCGAGGAGCAGTTCTTC
J gene: TRBJ2-1
D gene: TRBD2
V gene: TRBV27
clone size: .

CDR3 protein: CASSLRQTYEQYF
CDR3 DNA: TGCGCCAGCAGCTTGCGACAAACCTACGAGCAGTACTTC
J gene: TRBJ2-7
D gene: .
V gene: TRBV5-1
clone size: .

CDR3 protein: CASGSPRWGPDGYTF
CDR3 DNA: TGTGCCAGCGGCTCACCAAGGTGGGGGCCAGATGGCTACACCTTC
J gene: TRBJ1-2
D gene: .
V gene: TRBV27
clone size: .

CDR3 protein: CASRTVNEQYF
CDR3 DNA: TGTGCCAGCAGGACAGTCAACGAGCAGTACTTC
J gene: TRBJ2-7
D gene: .
V gene: TRBV5-8
clone size: .

CDR3 protein: CASSAFRPAGGPRAGELFF
CDR3 DNA: TGTGCCAGCAGCGCCTTTCGACCAGCGGGAGGGCCGAGGGCCGGGGAGCTGTTTTTT
J gene: TRBJ2-2
D gene: .
V gene: TRBV21-1
clone size: .

CDR3 protein: CAISATGGEKLFF
CDR3 DNA: TGTGCCATCAGTGCTACAGGGGGGGAAAAACTGTTTTTT
J gene: TRBJ1-4
D gene: TRBD1
V gene: TRBV10-3
clone size: .

CDR3 protein: CAIGEQGTNEQFF
CDR3 DNA: TGTGCCATCGGGGAACAGGGGACCAATGAGCAGTTCTTC
J gene: TRBJ2-1
D gene: TRBD1
V gene: TRBV10-3
clone size: .

CDR3 protein: CASSYGTDLAEAFF
CDR3 DNA: TGCGCCAGCAGCTACGGGACAGACCTCGCTGAAGCTTTCTTT
J gene: TRBJ1-1
D gene: TRBD1
V gene: TRBV5-1
clone size: .

CDR3 protein: CSVQNTEAFF
CDR3 DNA: TGCAGCGTGCAGAACACTGAAGCTTTCTTT
J gene: TRBJ1-1
D gene: .
V gene: TRBV29-1
clone size: .

CDR3 protein: CASSRSTGGVGSYEQYF
CDR3 DNA: TGTGCCAGCAGCCGCTCGACGGGGGGAGTGGGGTCCTACGAGCAGTACTTC
J gene: TRBJ2-7
D gene: TRBD2
V gene: TRBV4-2
clone size: .